One and the same sample provided the 23 T cell receptor beta chains below, sequenced in a study of post-analysis software for immune sequencing data. Findings and caveats of the study: Included in a set of roughly five TRBV segments more frequent in patients than controls were TRBV5-6, TRBV5-1 and TRBV20-1.

Every TCR beta cDNA library bore unique molecular identifiers. Using its own MiXCR run on the PCR reads, TCRdb lists one record per CDR3 protein. This table has approximately 690,000 distinct CDR3 sequences, more than 50% appearing once. Which antigens these TCRs recognize remains unknown. Sequencing was performed on blood. Every receptor here comes from a girl aged 2-9 years with multiple sclerosis.

Worth noting for this clonotype: The junction differs from germline at one of its ends, possibly a read error. The chain couples TRBV24-1 to TRBJ2-2, with D tentatively TRBD2 (7 bases). This CDR3 contains 16 residues. Germline V lookup: CDR1 KGHDR, CDR2 SFDVKD. Here the CDR3 reads CATSPWRGGNSGELFF. The CDR3 nucleotides are TGTGCCACCAGTCCCTGGAGGGGGGGGAACTCCGGGGAGCTGTTTTTT.

This clonotype appeared a few times. The V call is TRBV12-3 or TRBV12-4, the J call TRBJ2-5; D might be TRBD1 (6 bases). Deletions cut 7 bases from V and 5 bases from J, with 26 bases between. This CDR3 has 17 amino acids. The CDR3 DNA is TGTGCCAGCATGGTTTCTCTCCACAGGGAAATAGGGGAGACCCAGTACTTC. Its translation is CASMVSLHREIGETQYF.

The V gene is TRBV7-2, the J gene TRBJ2-3; no definite D call. V gave up 2 bases and J gave up 4 bases, with 13 bases separating them. Germline V gene sequence: CDR1 SGHTA, CDR2 FQGNSA. The CDR3 covers 15 residues. The CDR3 sequence: CASSLIESISDTQYF. The CDR3 DNA sequence: TGTGCCAGCAGCTTAATTGAGTCTATCTCAGATACGCAGTATTTT.

This chain joins TRBV5-1 and TRBJ2-1, with TRBD2 matching 10 bases. V shed 2 bases and J 9 bases; nucleotides not matched to a gene: 2. The CDR3 totals 13 residues. The germline V gene has CDR1 SGHRS and CDR2 YFSETQ. DNA of the CDR3: TGCGCCAGCAGCTTACTAGCGGGAACTGAGCAGTTCTTC. Residues: CASSLLAGTEQFF.

This chain uses TRBV2 with TRBJ2-1; D uncertain. Trimming pared 3 bases from V and 8 bases from J, leaving 17 bases between. The CDR3 is 15 residues long. Looked up from germline, CDR1 is SNHLY and CDR2 is FYNNEI. For the CDR3, the DNA is TGTGCCAGCAGTGAGTTCGCCTCGGTTGGGTATGAGCAGTTCTTC. This gives the protein CASSEFASVGYEQFF. Filled out from reference TRBV2 and TRBJ2-1, the complete variable domain reads EPEVTQTPSHQVTQMGQEVILRCVPISNHLYFYWYRQILGQKVEFLVSFYNNEISEKSEIFDDQFSVERPDGSNFTLKIRSTKLEDSAMYFCASSEFASVGYEQFFGPGTRLTVL.

This chain uses TRBV4-2 with TRBJ1-2; the match to TRBD1 covers 7 bases. The CDR3 extends over 16 amino acids. J was trimmed by 3 bases and V by 2 bases; bases with no gene match: 9. Germline V gene sequence: CDR1 LGHNA, CDR2 YNFKEQ. CDR3 loop: CASSQYGRQGDYGYTF. DNA of the CDR3: TGTGCCAGCAGCCAATATGGGAGACAGGGTGACTATGGCTACACCTTC.

V gene TRBV27 combines with J gene TRBJ2-7, with 7 bases identical to TRBD2. Germline trimming cut 3 bases from V and 0 bases from J; bases unmatched to any gene: 8. Germline V gene lookup returns CDR1 MNHEY and CDR2 SMNVEV (reference sequence). The length of the CDR3 is 16 residues. This CDR3 is CASSFSAGESSYEQYF. The CDR3 nucleotides read TGTGCCAGCAGTTTCTCTGCGGGAGAGAGCTCCTACGAGCAGTACTTC.

This chain links TRBV9 with TRBJ2-5; TRBD2 might be the D (5 bases). Trimming left V 3 bases short and J 9 bases short, with 12 bases between. From germline, CDR1 is SGDLS and CDR2 YYNGEE. This CDR3 comprises 12 residues. The chain's CDR3 is CASSADLHSQYF. CDR3 nucleotide sequence: TGTGCCAGCAGCGCGGACTTGCATTCCCAGTACTTC.

The rearrangement links TRBV3-1 to TRBJ2-7, with D maybe TRBD1 (6 bases). The CDR3 contains 13 residues. Germline CDR1 reads LGHDT; CDR2 reads YNNKEL (reference sequence). The V gene lost 5 bases and the J gene lost 4 bases, with 12 bases spanning the gap. This CDR3 reads CASSAIQGYEQYF. CDR3 DNA sequence: TGTGCCAGCAGCGCCATTCAGGGGTACGAGCAGTACTTC.

CDR3 sequence: CASSVTGQGTGYTF. The CDR3 DNA sequence: TGCGCCAGCAGCGTAACGGGACAGGGAACCGGCTACACCTTC. This chain joins TRBV5-1 and TRBJ1-2; 9 positions agree with TRBD1. This CDR3 has 14 amino acids. V lost 4 bases and J lost 8; bases outside the gene matches: 9. Looked up from germline, CDR1 is SGHRS and CDR2 is YFSETQ.

The chain has TRBV12-3 or TRBV12-4 and TRBJ1-1; D remains ambiguous. The CDR3 contains 16 residues. V gave up 3 bases and J gave up 0 bases, with 14 bases separating them. This CDR3 is CASSFVRYPMNTEAFF. As DNA, the CDR3 is TGTGCCAGCAGTTTCGTAAGGTATCCTATGAACACTGAAGCTTTCTTT.

The chain joins TRBV11-2 to TRBJ2-3; D possibly matches TRBD1 or TRBD2 (5 bases each). V lost 4 bases, J lost 0 bases, and 14 bases lay in between. In germline, CDR1 is SGHAT, CDR2 FQNNGV. The CDR3 consists of 16 residues. The CDR3, as DNA: TGTGCCAGCAGCTCCCCGGGGACGGATAGCACAGATACGCAGTATTTT. Protein product: CASSSPGTDSTDTQYF.

The J gene is TRBJ2-5, the V gene TRBV7-2, with TRBD2 identical over 15 bases. In germline, CDR1 is SGHTA, CDR2 FQGNSA. The trim removed 5 bases at V and 5 bases at J, leaving 9 bases unmatched. The length of the CDR3 is 17 residues. CDR3 in amino acids: CASSRTSGRARSETQYF. CDR3 nucleotides: TGTGCCAGCAGCCGGACTAGCGGGAGGGCCCGTAGCGAGACCCAGTACTTC.

The gene calls are TRBV5-6 and TRBJ1-2; perhaps TRBD1 as D (5 bases). This CDR3 has 10 residues. V lost 5 bases, J lost 9 bases, and 8 bases lay in between. CDR1 and CDR2 (germline): SGHDT, YYEEEE. CDR3 sequence: CASRGESYTF. CDR3 DNA sequence: TGTGCCAGCAGAGGGGAGAGCTACACCTTC.

In its sample, this clonotype was seen a few times. The chain links TRBV10-3 to TRBJ2-1, with TRBD2 matching 10 bases. The CDR3 has 16 residues. The trim removed 0 bases at V and 4 bases at J, leaving 3 bases unmatched. From germline, CDR1 is ENHRY and CDR2 SYGVKD. CDR3 sequence: CAISESTSGTYNEQFF. In DNA, the CDR3 is TGTGCCATCAGTGAGTCAACTAGCGGGACTTACAATGAGCAGTTCTTC.

The table lists this clonotype with a few counts. This rearrangement joins TRBV10-3 to TRBJ2-1; TRBD2 is a possible D gene (6 bases). The CDR3 loop spans 13 amino acids. The V gene lost 6 bases and the J gene lost 7 bases, with 13 bases spanning the gap. Germline V gives CDR1 ENHRY, CDR2 SYGVKD. As DNA, the CDR3 is TGTGCCATCAGCCGACGGGGGTTGAATGAGCAGTTCTTC. Residues: CAISRRGLNEQFF.

This rearrangement joins TRBV7-2 to TRBJ2-3, with TRBD2 identical over 7 bases. Germline-derived CDR1 and CDR2 are SGHTA and FQGNSA. V shed 1 base and J 1 base; nucleotides not matched to a gene: 5. This CDR3 has 16 amino acids. CDR3 amino acids: CASSLGQRDGTDTQYF. The CDR3 region has the DNA TGTGCCAGCAGCTTAGGTCAGCGGGACGGCACAGATACGCAGTATTTT.

In its sample, this clonotype was seen once. The chain employs TRBV20-1 and TRBJ2-1, with 9 bases lining up with TRBD2. This CDR3 is built from 19 residues. The J segment lost 0 bases and the V segment lost 6 bases, leaving 18 bases of the junction unmatched. Germline V gives CDR1 DFQATT, CDR2 SNEGSKA (reference sequence). The CDR3 sequence: CSAAPGLADFGSSYNEQFF. The DNA of the CDR3 is TGCAGTGCCGCTCCGGGACTAGCCGACTTTGGGAGCTCCTACAATGAGCAGTTCTTC.

V and J are TRBV4-1 and TRBJ1-2; tentative D call: TRBD1 (6 bases). The ends were cut back, 1 base at V and 8 bases at J, with 11 bases in the middle. The length of the CDR3 is 13 residues. The germline V gene encodes CDR1 MGHRA and CDR2 YSYEKL. The CDR3: CASSQAAGDGYTF. CDR3 in DNA: TGCGCCAGCAGCCAAGCTGCAGGGGACGGCTACACCTTC.

This clonotype was found once. The rearrangement joins TRBV7-2 to TRBJ2-1; the D gene could be TRBD1 or TRBD2 (5 bases each). Germline V lookup: CDR1 SGHTA, CDR2 FQGNSA. Trimming cost V 5 bases and J 3 bases, with 14 bases left between them. CDR3 length equals 15 residues. CDR3 DNA sequence: TGTGCCAGCAGCCCAGACGGGACCTTCTACAATGAGCAGTTCTTC. This codes for CASSPDGTFYNEQFF.

The chain combines TRBV27 with TRBJ2-3, with D maybe TRBD2 (6 bases). Germline V lookup: CDR1 MNHEY, CDR2 SMNVEV (reference sequence). CDR3 length equals 14 residues. Deletions cut 2 bases from V and 5 bases from J, with 11 bases between. The DNA for the CDR3 is TGTGCCAGCAGTTTAGGAGGGAGAGTAGATACGCAGTATTTT. It is translated as CASSLGGRVDTQYF.

V gene TRBV29-1 combines with J gene TRBJ1-2; the match to TRBD1 covers 8 bases. The CDR3 totals 14 residues. Germline V gene data show CDR1 as SQVTM and CDR2 as ANQGSEA. The J segment lost 7 bases and the V segment lost 4 bases, leaving 11 bases of the junction unmatched. The CDR3 sequence is CSVVPGGQGGGYTF. The CDR3 coding sequence is TGCAGCGTTGTCCCAGGGGGCCAAGGGGGTGGCTACACCTTC.

The rearrangement joins TRBV20-1 to TRBJ2-7; no firm D call. The CDR3 is made up of 15 amino acids. The germline V gene encodes CDR1 DFQATT and CDR2 SNEGSKA (reference sequence). Trimming took off 2 bases at V and 1 base at J, with 15 bases between the two ends. Here the CDR3 reads CSARPRRLLSYEQYF. CDR3 in DNA: TGCAGTGCTAGACCCCGTAGACTGCTTTCCTACGAGCAGTACTTC.